One sample yielded the 10 T cell receptor beta chains listed below, sequenced in a study of T cells in women clearing cervical HPV infection. Sequencing was performed with immunoSEQ multiplex PCR; in TCRdb, only in-frame clones are kept and a portion is missing. Recorded for this sample: tens of thousands of clones. What was sequenced was blood buffy coat. The receptors originated from a woman aged 18-70 years with a cervical HPV16 infection that either progressed to CIN3+ or cleared (not recorded which).

A remark on this clone: The CDR3 is cut off 3 residues early in the read; its end comes from the germline J gene. The chain links TRBV20-1 to TRBJ2-7; TRBD2 matches at 8 bases. Losses at the gene ends were 4 bases for V and 5 bases for J; bases not matched to a gene: 16. CDR1 is DFQATT, CDR2 SNEGSKA, per germline (reference sequence). The CDR3 length is 16 residues. The CDR3 loop is CSATEDWGSGIDEQYF. The CDR3 DNA, read in part, is TGCAGTGCTACAGAAGATTGGGGTAGCGGGATAGACGAG.

Turning to this clone: The read terminates 3 residues ahead of where the CDR3 ends, so the germline J gene completes it. V and J are TRBV2 and TRBJ2-5; a possible D gene is TRBD2 (5 bases). Trimming cost V 7 bases and J 3 bases, with 12 bases left between them. This CDR3 region has 13 residues. Germline CDR1 reads SNHLY; CDR2 reads FYNNEI. The CDR3 protein is CASKAGWEETQYF. Incomplete CDR3 DNA: TGTGCCAGCAAGGCGGGTTGGGAAGAGACC.

Turning to this clone: Read data end 3 residues before the CDR3 end; the end is taken from the germline J gene. The V call is TRBV5-1, the J call TRBJ2-2, with TRBD2 matching 11 bases. J gave up 6 bases and V 4 bases, and 5 bases lay outside the gene matches. The CDR3 consists of 15 residues. CDR1 is SGHRS, CDR2 YFSETQ, per germline. Incomplete CDR3 DNA: TGCGCCAGCAGCCCTACTAGCGGGAGCGCCGGGGAG. Its translation is CASSPTSGSAGE. The CDR3 reads in full as CASSPTSGSAGELFF.

To note about this clone: Coverage ceases 3 residues before the CDR3 finishes, and the germline J gene fills in the end. The chain joins TRBV20-1 to TRBJ1-1; a weak D match, TRBD1 (6 bases). CDR3 length: 14 amino acids. Trimming stripped 4 bases from V and 1 base from J, with 13 bases between. Germline CDR1 DFQATT, CDR2 SNEGSKA (reference sequence). CDR3 loop: CSAKRGGPNTEAFF. Incomplete CDR3 DNA: TGCAGTGCTAAAAGGGGGGGCCCGAACACTGAA.

Turning to this clone: Read sequence stops 3 residues before the CDR3 end, and the germline J gene provides the missing end. V usage is TRBV11-1 and J usage is TRBJ2-7; TRBD1 or TRBD2 may be the D gene (6 bases each). The V gene lost 10 bases and the J gene lost 0 bases, with 13 bases spanning the gap. The CDR3 has 13 amino acids. Per germline, CDR1 SGHAT and CDR2 FQDESV (reference sequence). CDR3 loop: CAIRRGSSYEQYF. The sequenced part of the CDR3 DNA is TGTGCCATTAGGAGGGGGAGCTCCTACGAG.

For this clone: The DNA ends 3 residues before the CDR3 does, and the rest of the CDR3 is filled in from the germline J gene. The gene calls are TRBV20-1 and TRBJ1-1; D is unresolved. Germline CDR1 reads DFQATT; CDR2 reads SNEGSKA (reference sequence). Trimming took off 3 bases at V and 4 bases at J, with 9 bases between the two ends. CDR3 length equals 12 residues. Incomplete CDR3 DNA: TGCAGTGCTAGCTTTCAAGGCACTGAA. Protein: CSASFQGTE. The CDR3 reads in full as CSASFQGTEAFF.

Note on this clone: The read ends 3 residues early relative to the CDR3; the germline J gene fills the gap. The chain uses TRBV6-2 or TRBV6-3 and TRBJ2-7; D might be TRBD1 (5 bases). The germline V gene has CDR1 MNHEY and CDR2 SVGEGT. V was cut by 1 base and J by 2 bases, with 9 bases left in between. The CDR3 consists of 14 residues. CDR3 amino acids: CASSYWGRTYEQYF. CDR3 bases read: TGTGCCAGCAGTTACTGGGGCAGGACCTACGAG.

For this clone: The CDR3 extends 3 residues past the end of the read, so its final part is completed from the germline J gene. The V and J genes are TRBV12-3 or TRBV12-4 and TRBJ1-1; 8 bases line up with TRBD1. This CDR3 comprises 15 residues. Trimming removed 4 bases from V and 4 bases from J; junction bases left unmatched: 8. CDR3 residues: CASSSGTGWGTEAFF. The covered CDR3 bases are TGTGCCAGCAGTTCCGGGACAGGCTGGGGCACTGAA.

On this clone: Read coverage stops 3 residues before the CDR3 terminus; the germline J gene supplies the remainder. The chain uses TRBV10-3 and TRBJ1-5; D gene uncertain. Germline CDR1 and CDR2: ENHRY and SYGVKD. The V gene lost 7 bases and the J gene lost 0 bases, with 7 bases spanning the gap. CDR3 size: 13 residues. This CDR3 is CAITEGSNQPQHF. Incomplete CDR3 DNA: TGTGCCATCACGGAGGGTAGCAATCAGCCC.

Concerning this clone itself: The read ends 3 residues early relative to the CDR3; the germline J gene fills the gap. The V gene is TRBV19, the J gene TRBJ1-2; D gene uncertain. The germline V and J ends were trimmed by 6 bases and 2 bases, with 10 bases remaining between them. The germline CDR1 and CDR2 sequences are LNHDA and SQIVND (reference sequence). The CDR3 loop spans 13 amino acids. Here the CDR3 reads CASSETINYGYTF. The sequenced CDR3 bases are TGTGCCAGTAGCGAGACAATAAACTATGGC.